The subject of this entry is one TCR beta chain. V lost 3 bases to trimming and J lost 2 bases; unmatched junction nucleotides: 6. Germline CDR1 and CDR2: KGHSH and LQKENI. The CDR3 sequence is 15 residues long. The data belong to a study of blood T cell repertoires in COVID-19. Study-level background: Acute and convalescent COVID-19 samples came from the United States, Italy and Spain. Sources were T cells, B-cell-depleted T cells, or PBMCs; the material itself was cDNA or gDNA.

The authors' processing: Amplification of reference gene primers was used by the study to estimate nucleated cell counts. The method was immunoSEQ multiplex PCR; TCRdb's version includes in-frame clones alone and lacks a portion of them. For V, J and clone size, that table is used; D and trimming come from the DNA. The sample lists fewer than 75,000 clones, 80% to 90% occurring once. Sequenced material: peripheral blood. This TCR was recovered from an elderly man with acute or convalescent COVID-19. The chain employs TRBV18 and TRBJ2-5; 7 nucleotides agree with TRBD1. CDR3 sequence reads: CASSPLTGEQETQYF. The CDR3 coding sequence is TGTGCCAGCTCACCCTTAACAGGGGAACAAGAGACCCAGTACTTC.